This TCR beta chain emerged from a study of glioma-infiltrating T cells after dendritic cell vaccination. Time point: after dendritic cell vaccination, including at tumor progression/relapse. Fresh-frozen tumor tissue and more than two years of survival data were available for all. Amplification used 60 V beta primers and 13 J beta primers. Some clones are missing from TCRdb's copy, which holds only in-frame ones; the method was immunoSEQ multiplex PCR. The sample lists approximately 99,000 clones; approximately 80% were seen once. Germline trimming cut 0 bases from V and 8 bases from J; bases unmatched to any gene: 2. Germline V gene lookup returns CDR1 MNHEY and CDR2 SMNVEV (reference sequence). The CDR3 consists of 14 residues.

Specimen: blood, collected after dendritic cell vaccination. This receptor was identified in a human donor with glioblastoma. The genes are TRBV27 and TRBJ1-3; 9 nucleotides align to TRBD1. For the CDR3, the DNA is TGTGCCAGCAGTTTATCGGGACAGGGCCACACCATATATTTT. Translation gives CASSLSGQGHTIYF.